This T cell receptor beta chain was identified during a study of cytomegalovirus exposure and HLA in healthy donors. Germline values: CDR1 SGHNT, CDR2 YYREEE (reference sequence). This CDR3 region has 15 residues. V lost 4 bases to trimming and J lost 5 bases; unmatched junction nucleotides: 4. PCR was performed using 60 Vbeta and 13 Jbeta primers. Data came from immunoSEQ multiplex PCR; TCRdb stores just in-frame clones and leaves some out. The table lists some 200,000 clones, roughly 90% of them singletons. The gene calls are TRBV5-4 and TRBJ2-2; 11 bases are shared with TRBD2. The receptor was isolated from a woman in her late teens or twenties in good health and CMV-seronegative. The specimen sequenced was PBMCs. The CDR3 region is CASSPGTSGTGELFF. CDR3 nucleotides: TGTGCCAGCAGCCCCGGGACTAGCGGAACCGGGGAGCTGTTTTTT.